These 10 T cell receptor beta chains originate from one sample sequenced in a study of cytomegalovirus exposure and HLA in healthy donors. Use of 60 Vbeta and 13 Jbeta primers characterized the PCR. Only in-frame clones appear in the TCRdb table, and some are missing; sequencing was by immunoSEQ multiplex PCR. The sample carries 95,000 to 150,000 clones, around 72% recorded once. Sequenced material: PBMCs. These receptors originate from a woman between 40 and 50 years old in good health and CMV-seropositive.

The CDR3 coding sequence is TGCAGCGCGCGGCCCACATTGGCCTACAATGAGCAGTTCTTC. Encoded protein: CSARPTLAYNEQFF. The V call is TRBV29-1, the J call TRBJ2-1; D not resolved. Germline CDR1 is SQVTM and CDR2 is ANQGSEA. V lost 7 bases to trimming and J lost 2 bases, with 15 bases between them. The CDR3 contains 14 residues.

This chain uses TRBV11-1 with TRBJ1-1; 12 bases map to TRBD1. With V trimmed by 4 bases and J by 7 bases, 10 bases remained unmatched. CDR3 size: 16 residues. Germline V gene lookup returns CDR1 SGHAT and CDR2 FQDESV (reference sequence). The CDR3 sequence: CASSWTGQGAIGEAFF. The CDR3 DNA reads TGTGCCAGCAGCTGGACGGGACAGGGGGCGATCGGTGAAGCTTTCTTT.

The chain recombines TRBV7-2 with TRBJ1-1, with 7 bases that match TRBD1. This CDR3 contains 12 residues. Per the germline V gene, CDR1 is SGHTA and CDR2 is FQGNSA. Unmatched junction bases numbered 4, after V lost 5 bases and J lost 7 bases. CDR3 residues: CASSLHRGEAFF. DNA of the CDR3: TGTGCCAGCAGCCTACACAGGGGTGAAGCTTTCTTT.

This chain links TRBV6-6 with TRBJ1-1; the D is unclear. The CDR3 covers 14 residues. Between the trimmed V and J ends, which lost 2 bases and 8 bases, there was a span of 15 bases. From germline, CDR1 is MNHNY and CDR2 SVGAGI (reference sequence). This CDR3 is CASSYKLGRSEAFF. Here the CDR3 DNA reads TGTGCCAGCAGTTACAAACTTGGGAGATCCGAAGCTTTCTTT.

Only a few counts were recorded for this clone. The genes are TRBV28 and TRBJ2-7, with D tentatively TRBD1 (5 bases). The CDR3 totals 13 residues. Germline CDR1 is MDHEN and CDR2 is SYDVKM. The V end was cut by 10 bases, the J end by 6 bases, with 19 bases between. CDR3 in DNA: TGTGCCACCCTGGCAGGGTTAGTTAGCGAGCAGTACTTC. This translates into CATLAGLVSEQYF.

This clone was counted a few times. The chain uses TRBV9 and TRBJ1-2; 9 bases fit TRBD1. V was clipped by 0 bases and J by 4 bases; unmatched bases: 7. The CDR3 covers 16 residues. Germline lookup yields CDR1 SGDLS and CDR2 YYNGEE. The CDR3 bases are TGTGCCAGCAGCGTAGGTGAGGACAGGGGAATCTATGGCTACACCTTC. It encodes CASSVGEDRGIYGYTF.

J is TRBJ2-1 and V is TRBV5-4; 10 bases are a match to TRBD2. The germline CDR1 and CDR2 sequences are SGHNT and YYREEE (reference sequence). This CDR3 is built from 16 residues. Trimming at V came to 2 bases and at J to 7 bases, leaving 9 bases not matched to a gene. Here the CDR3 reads CASSFGGASGGNEQFF. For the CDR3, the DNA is TGTGCCAGCAGCTTCGGTGGGGCTAGCGGGGGTAATGAGCAGTTCTTC. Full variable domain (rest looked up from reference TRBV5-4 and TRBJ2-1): ETGVTQSPTHLIKTRGQQVTLRCSSQSGHNTVSWYQQALGQGPQFIFQYYREEENGRGNFPPRFSGLQFPNYSSELNVNALELDDSALYLCASSFGGASGGNEQFFGPGTRLTVL.

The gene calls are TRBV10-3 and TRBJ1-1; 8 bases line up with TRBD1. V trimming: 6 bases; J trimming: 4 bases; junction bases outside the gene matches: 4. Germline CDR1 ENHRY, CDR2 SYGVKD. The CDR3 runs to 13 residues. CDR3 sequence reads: CAIRDRDVTEAFF. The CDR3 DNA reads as TGTGCCATCAGGGACAGGGATGTCACTGAAGCTTTCTTT.

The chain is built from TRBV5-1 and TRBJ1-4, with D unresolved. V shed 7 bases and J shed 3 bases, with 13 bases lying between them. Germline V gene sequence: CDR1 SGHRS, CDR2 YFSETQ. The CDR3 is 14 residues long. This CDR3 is CASQTEPANEKLFF. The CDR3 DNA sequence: TGCGCCAGCCAGACGGAGCCGGCTAATGAAAAACTGTTTTTT.

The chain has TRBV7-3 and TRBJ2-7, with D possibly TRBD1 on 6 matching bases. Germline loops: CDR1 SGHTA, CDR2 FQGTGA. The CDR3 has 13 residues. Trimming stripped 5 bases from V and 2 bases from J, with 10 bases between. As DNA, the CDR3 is TGTGCCAGCAGCCAGGACAGAACCTACGAGCAGTACTTC. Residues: CASSQDRTYEQYF.